This T cell receptor beta chain is from a study of T cell responses to AZD1222 COVID-19 vaccine. Study-level points and caveats: Unmutated variant regions are reportedly the target of nearly half of TCRs that are spike-specific. At study baseline, merely about 6 AZD1222 recipients were seropositive.

To note about this clone: The antigen is undetermined.

J gave up 4 bases and V 6 bases, and 8 bases lay outside the gene matches. CDR1 and CDR2 from the germline V gene are MNHEY and SMNVEV (reference sequence). The CDR3 has 14 amino acids. Clones were sequenced by immunoSEQ multiplex PCR, and TCRdb holds only the in-frame ones, with some missing. The data show 54,000 or so clones, around 90% seen once. The specimen comprised peripheral blood, sampled on day 0 of AZD1222 vaccination. This chain joins TRBV27 and TRBJ1-1, with 7 nucleotides matching TRBD1. The TCR sequence derives from an adult in good health. The CDR3 sequence: CASRQGFSATEAFF. The CDR3 DNA reads TGTGCCAGCAGACAGGGGTTTTCTGCCACTGAAGCTTTCTTT.